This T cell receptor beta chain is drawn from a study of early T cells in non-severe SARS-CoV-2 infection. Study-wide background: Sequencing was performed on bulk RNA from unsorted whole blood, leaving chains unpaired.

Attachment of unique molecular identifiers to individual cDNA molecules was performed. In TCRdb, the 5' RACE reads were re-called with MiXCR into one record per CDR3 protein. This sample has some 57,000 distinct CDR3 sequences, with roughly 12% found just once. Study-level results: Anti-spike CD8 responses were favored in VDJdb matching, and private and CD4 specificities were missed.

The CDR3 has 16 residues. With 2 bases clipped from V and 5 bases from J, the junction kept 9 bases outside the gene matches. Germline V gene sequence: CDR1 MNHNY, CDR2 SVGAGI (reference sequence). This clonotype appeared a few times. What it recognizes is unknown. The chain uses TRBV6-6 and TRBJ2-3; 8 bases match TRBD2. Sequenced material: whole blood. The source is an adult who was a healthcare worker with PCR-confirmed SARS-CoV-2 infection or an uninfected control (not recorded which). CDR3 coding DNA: TGTGCCAGCAGTTACGGGCGGGGGGTGCTCGTAGATACGCAGTATTTT. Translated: CASSYGRGVLVDTQYF.